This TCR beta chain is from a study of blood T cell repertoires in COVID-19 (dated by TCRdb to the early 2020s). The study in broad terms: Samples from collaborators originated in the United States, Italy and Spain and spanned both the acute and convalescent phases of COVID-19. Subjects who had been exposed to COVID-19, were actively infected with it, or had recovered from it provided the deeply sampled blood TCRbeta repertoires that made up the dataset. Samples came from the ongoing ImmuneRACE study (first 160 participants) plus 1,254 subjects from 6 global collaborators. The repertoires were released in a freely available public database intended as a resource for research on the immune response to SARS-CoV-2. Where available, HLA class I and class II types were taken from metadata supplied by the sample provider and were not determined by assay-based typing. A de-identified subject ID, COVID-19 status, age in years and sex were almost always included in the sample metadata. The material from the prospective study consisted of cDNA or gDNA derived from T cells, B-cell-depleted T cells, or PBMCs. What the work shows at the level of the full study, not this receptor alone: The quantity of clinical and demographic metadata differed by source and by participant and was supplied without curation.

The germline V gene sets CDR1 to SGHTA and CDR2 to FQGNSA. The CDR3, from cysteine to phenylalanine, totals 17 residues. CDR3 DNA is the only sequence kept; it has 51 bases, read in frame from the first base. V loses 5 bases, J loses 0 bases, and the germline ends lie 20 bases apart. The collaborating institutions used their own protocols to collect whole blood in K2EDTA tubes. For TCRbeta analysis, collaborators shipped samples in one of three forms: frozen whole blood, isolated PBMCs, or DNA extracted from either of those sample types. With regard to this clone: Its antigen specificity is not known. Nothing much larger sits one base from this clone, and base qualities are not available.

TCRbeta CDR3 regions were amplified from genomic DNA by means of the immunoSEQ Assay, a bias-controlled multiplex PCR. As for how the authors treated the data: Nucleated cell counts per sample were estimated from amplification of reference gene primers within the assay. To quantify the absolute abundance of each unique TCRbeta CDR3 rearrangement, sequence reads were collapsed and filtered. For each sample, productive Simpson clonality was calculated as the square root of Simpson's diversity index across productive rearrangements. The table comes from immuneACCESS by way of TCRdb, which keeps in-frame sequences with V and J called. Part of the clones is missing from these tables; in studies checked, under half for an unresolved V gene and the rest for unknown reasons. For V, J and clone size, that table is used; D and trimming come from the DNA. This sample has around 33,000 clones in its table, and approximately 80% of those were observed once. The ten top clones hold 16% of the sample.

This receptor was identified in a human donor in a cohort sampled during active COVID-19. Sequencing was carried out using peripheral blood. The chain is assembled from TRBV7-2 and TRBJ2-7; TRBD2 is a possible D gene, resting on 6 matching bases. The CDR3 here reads CASSPFSVGGVSYEQYF. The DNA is TGTGCCAGCAGCCCCTTCTCTGTGGGGGGAGTCTCCTACGAGCAGTACTTC.